The clone carrying this T cell receptor beta chain was seen a few times. As yet, its antigen is unknown. The sample is drawn from a study of circulating CD8 cells and anti-PD-1 response in melanoma. Across the whole study: Response groups: complete/partial responders versus stable/progressive non-responders. Study conclusions and caveats: Only baseline and M1 samples entered the published repertoire comparisons. Subset repertoires were largely private at M1, with under 7.5% shared. TIGIT repertoires were least diverse, DNEG repertoires most diverse.

Four subsets defined by PD-1 and/or TIGIT were sorted from live CD3+CD8+TCRalphabeta+ cells. From germline, CDR1 is MDHEN and CDR2 SYDVKM. V was pared by 1 base and J by 5 bases, with 21 bases between. The CDR3 spans 17 residues. Each library started from around 14 ng of total RNA using the QIAseq Immune Repertoire TCR panel. Using its own MiXCR run on the reads, TCRdb lists one record per CDR3 protein. The sample yields under 400 distinct CDR3 sequences, 6.5% seen once. The sample here was CD8+ T cells from PBMCs, taken at baseline or after one month of anti-PD-1 therapy (not recorded which). The clonotype originates from a human donor with melanoma. The genes are TRBV28 and TRBJ2-7; D might be TRBD2 (5 bases). The chain's CDR3 is CASSLSPLGLPGDEQYF. Written as DNA, the CDR3 is TGTGCCAGCAGTTTATCGCCCCTTGGGTTGCCCGGGGACGAGCAGTACTTC.